The present entry profiles one T cell receptor beta chain with its context. The data originate from a study of blood T cell repertoires in COVID-19. V shed 7 bases and J shed 5 bases, with 15 bases lying between them. This CDR3 region has 13 residues. CDR1 is LGHDT, CDR2 YNNKEL, per germline (reference sequence). Assay used: immunoSEQ multiplex PCR; TCRdb lists only in-frame clones, some missing. The sample lists about 170,000 clones, 65% to 90% occurring once. The specimen sequenced was PBMCs or T cells enriched from blood (not recorded which). The J gene is TRBJ2-7, the V gene TRBV3-1 (or the pseudogene TRBV3-2); TRBD1 might be the D (6 bases). The clonotype was recovered from a man aged 50-60 years who had recovered from COVID-19. CDR3: CASKFGTSDEQYF. In DNA, the CDR3 is TGTGCCAGCAAATTCGGGACAAGTGACGAGCAGTACTTC.